This is a list of T cell receptor beta chains from one sample in a study of response to subunit inactivated influenza vaccine. MiXCR, run by TCRdb on the RT-PCR reads, gives a single entry per CDR3 protein. The sample yields under 550,000 distinct CDR3 sequences, 6% to 9% seen once. The sample in question was PBMCs from blood, obtained roughly 24 months after vaccination. The receptor set was obtained from a man in his fifties or sixties who received an inactivated influenza vaccine. Each CDR3 is given with its conserved first and last residue. The D gene is left open where the match is weak. Size is omitted from some rows. Given values are once, few, many or a class for expanded clones.

D	V	J	size	CDR3	DNA
NA	TRBV6-1	TRBJ1-4	many	CASSLGGVTNEKLFF	TGTGCCAGCAGTCTAGGGGGGGTTACCAATGAAAAACTGTTTTTT
NA	TRBV10-3	TRBJ1-1	many	CAISVAGANTEAFF	TGTGCCATCAGTGTGGCAGGGGCGAACACTGAAGCTTTCTTT
TRBD2	TRBV5-1	TRBJ2-2	few	CASSLRTSGVTGELFF	TGCGCCAGCAGCCTCAGGACTAGCGGGGTTACCGGGGAGCTGTTTTTT
TRBD1	TRBV2	TRBJ1-6	NA	CASSGGRTGLSPLHF	TGTGCCAGCAGTGGGGGGAGGACAGGCCTGTCACCCCTCCACTTT
TRBD2	TRBV27	TRBJ2-2	few	CASSLWTSGRAGELFF	TGTGCCAGCAGTTTATGGACTAGCGGGAGGGCCGGGGAGCTGTTTTTT
TRBD1	TRBV29-1	TRBJ2-4	few	CSVAPGQGASSAKNIQYF	TGCAGCGTTGCCCCGGGACAGGGGGCATCGTCTGCCAAAAACATTCAGTACTTC
TRBD1	TRBV20-1	TRBJ1-1	many	CSARDFETGVNTEAFF	TGCAGTGCTAGAGATTTCGAGACAGGGGTGAACACTGAAGCTTTCTTT
NA	TRBV5-6	TRBJ1-1	few	CASSRTGRGDTEAFF	TGTGCCAGCAGCCGGACGGGCCGCGGGGACACTGAAGCTTTCTTT
NA	TRBV20-1	TRBJ1-1	many	CSALQRGNTEAFF	TGCAGTGCCCTACAGAGGGGGAACACTGAAGCTTTCTTT
TRBD1	TRBV7-8	TRBJ2-7	NA	CASRPTGGTGYEQYF	TGTGCCAGCAGGCCCACAGGGGGCACCGGATACGAGCAGTACTTC
TRBD1	TRBV20-1	TRBJ2-7	many	CSASRTGGYYEQYF	TGCAGTGCTAGTAGGACAGGGGGCTACTACGAGCAGTACTTC
TRBD2	TRBV7-9	TRBJ2-1	few	CASSTGLAGAPQFF	TGTGCCAGCAGCACCGGACTAGCGGGGGCTCCCCAGTTCTTC
NA	TRBV21-1	TRBJ2-7	many	CASSIHRDGCYEQYF	TGTGCCAGCAGCATTCATAGGGATGGGTGCTACGAGCAGTACTTC
NA	TRBV30	TRBJ2-5	few	CAWSPSAETQYF	TGTGCCTGGAGTCCTAGCGCAGAGACCCAGTACTTC
TRBD1	TRBV5-5	TRBJ1-2	many	CASSLAGSEGGGGYTF	TGTGCCAGCAGCTTGGCCGGTAGTGAAGGGGGCGGTGGCTACACCTTC
NA	TRBV9	TRBJ1-1	many	CASSVGQLGDTEAFF	TGTGCCAGCAGCGTAGGACAGCTCGGGGACACTGAAGCTTTCTTT
NA	TRBV30	TRBJ2-1	few	CAWRPETAYNEQFF	TGTGCCTGGAGACCGGAGACAGCATACAATGAGCAGTTCTTC
NA	TRBV4-3	TRBJ1-6	NA	CASSQEMGQRNSPLHF	TGCGCCAGCAGCCAAGAGATGGGGCAGCGGAACTCACCCCTCCACTTT
TRBD1	TRBV20-1	TRBJ2-3	few	CSEGTGISTDTQYF	TGCAGCGAGGGGACAGGGATTAGCACAGATACGCAGTATTTT
NA	TRBV12-3/TRBV12-4	TRBJ1-2	few	CASSRGGFGSIHGYTF	TGTGCCAGCAGTAGGGGGGGGTTCGGATCCATCCATGGCTACACCTTC
NA	TRBV6-1	TRBJ1-1	once	CASSDQGLRLAEAFF	TGTGCCAGCAGTGATCAGGGCCTAAGGTTGGCTGAAGCTTTCTTT
TRBD2	TRBV29-1	TRBJ2-5	NA	CSVDPPLAGALGQETQYF	TGCAGCGTTGACCCCCCGCTAGCGGGTGCCTTGGGGCAAGAGACCCAGTACTTC
NA	TRBV9	TRBJ1-1	few	CASSVGEGSEAFF	TGTGCCAGCAGCGTAGGGGAGGGGAGTGAAGCTTTCTTT
TRBD1	TRBV6-5	TRBJ1-6	NA	CASSYQGARPLHF	TGTGCCAGCAGTTACCAGGGGGCGCGGCCCCTCCACTTT
NA	TRBV4-1	TRBJ1-5	many	CASSQVQLNQPQHF	TGCGCCAGCAGCCAAGTCCAGCTCAATCAGCCCCAGCATTTT